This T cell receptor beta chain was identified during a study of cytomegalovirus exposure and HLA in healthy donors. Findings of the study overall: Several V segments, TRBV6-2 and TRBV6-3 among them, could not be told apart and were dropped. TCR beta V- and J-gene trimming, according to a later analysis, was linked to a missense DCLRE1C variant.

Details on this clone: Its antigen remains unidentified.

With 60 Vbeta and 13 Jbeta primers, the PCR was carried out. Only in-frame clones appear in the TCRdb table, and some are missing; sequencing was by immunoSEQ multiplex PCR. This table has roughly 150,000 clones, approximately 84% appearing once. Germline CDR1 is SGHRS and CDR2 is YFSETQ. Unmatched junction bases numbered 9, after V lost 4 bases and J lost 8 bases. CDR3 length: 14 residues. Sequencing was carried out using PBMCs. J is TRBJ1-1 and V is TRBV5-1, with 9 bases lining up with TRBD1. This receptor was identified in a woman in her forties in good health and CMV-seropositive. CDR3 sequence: CASSVQGAAEEAFF. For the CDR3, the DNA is TGCGCCAGCAGCGTACAGGGGGCGGCTGAGGAAGCTTTCTTT. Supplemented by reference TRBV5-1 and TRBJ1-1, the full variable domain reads KAGVTQTPRYLIKTRGQQVTLSCSPISGHRSVSWYQQTPGQGLQFLFEYFSETQRNKGNFPGRFSGRQFSNSRSEMNVSTLELGDSALYLCASSVQGAAEEAFFGQGTRLTVV.